This TCR beta chain is drawn from a study of neurological immune-mediated disorders. Study-wide points: The highest TCR clonal expansion occurred in HTLV-1-associated myelopathy; multiple sclerosis fell below healthy controls.

This clonotype was seen at least ten times. Its antigen is still unknown. Over 200 million TCR-beta sequences from 15-18 subjects were obtained in each sequencing run. TCRdb re-derived calls from the 5' RACE reads in MiXCR, one entry per CDR3 protein. The table shows tens of thousands of distinct CDR3 sequences, with 3% to 4% occurring only once. The CDR3 has 12 amino acids. Trimming pared 5 bases from V and 12 bases from J, leaving 14 bases between. Germline V gene data show CDR1 as SGHNT and CDR2 as YENEEA. The sequenced sample consisted of PBMCs. The gene calls are TRBV11-3 and TRBJ2-1; D gene ambiguous. The sequence was collected from a woman in her fifties or sixties with multiple sclerosis. The CDR3 DNA sequence: TGTGCCAGCAGCCCCCGGACCGTTAGGCAGTTCTTC. Amino acids: CASSPRTVRQFF.